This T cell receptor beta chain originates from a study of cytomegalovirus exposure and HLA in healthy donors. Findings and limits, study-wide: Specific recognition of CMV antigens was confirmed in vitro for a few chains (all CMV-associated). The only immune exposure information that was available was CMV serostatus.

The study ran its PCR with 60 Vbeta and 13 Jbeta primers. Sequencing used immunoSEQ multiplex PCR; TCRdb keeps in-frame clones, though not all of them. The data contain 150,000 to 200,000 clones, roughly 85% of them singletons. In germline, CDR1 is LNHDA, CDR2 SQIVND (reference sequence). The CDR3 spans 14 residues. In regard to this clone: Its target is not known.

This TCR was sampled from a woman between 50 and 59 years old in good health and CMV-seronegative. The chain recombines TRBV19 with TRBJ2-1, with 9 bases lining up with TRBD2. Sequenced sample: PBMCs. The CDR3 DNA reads TGTGCTACTCTGGCGGGAGGGCGGAGCAATGAGCAGTTCTTC. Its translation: CATLAGGRSNEQFF.